This T cell receptor beta chain was identified in a study of shared clonotypes between healthy human individuals. The wider study: Used for every donor were three CD4 naive, three CD4 memory, two CD8 naive and one CD8 memory plate.

Clones were sequenced by immunoSEQ multiplex PCR, and TCRdb holds only the in-frame ones, with some missing. This table holds around 2.3 million clones, approximately 95% found once. Germline V gene lookup returns CDR1 MNHEY and CDR2 SMNVEV (reference sequence). This CDR3 comprises 13 residues. With 0 bases removed from V and 3 bases from J, the gap between germline ends came to 6 bases. The origin of this receptor is a man younger than 30 in good health. The rearrangement joins TRBV27 to TRBJ2-7; unclear D gene. The sequencing sample was made of naive CD4+ T cells sorted from blood. The subset here: CD45RA+ positively selected. CDR3 loop: CASSLSFNYEQYF. The CDR3 DNA reads TGTGCCAGCAGTTTATCCTTTAACTACGAGCAGTACTTC.